This entry lists 17 T cell receptor beta chains sequenced from one sample in a study of response to subunit inactivated influenza vaccine. TCRdb passed the RT-PCR reads through MiXCR, listing each CDR3 protein once. The sample yields 300,000 to 350,000 distinct CDR3 sequences, around a fifth seen once. Here the sequenced sample was PBMCs from blood, taken roughly 20 months after vaccination. Receptors originate from a man between 50 and 69 years old who received an inactivated influenza vaccine.

This clonotype has a handful of counts. This chain links TRBV19 with TRBJ1-1; D might be TRBD1 (6 bases). Germline values: CDR1 LNHDA, CDR2 SQIVND (reference sequence). Trimming removed 5 bases at V and 3 bases at J, with 13 bases between. The CDR3 runs to 14 residues. The CDR3 loop is CASSVRGGYTEAFF. CDR3 DNA sequence: TGTGCCAGTAGTGTTAGAGGGGGTTACACTGAAGCTTTCTTT.

J is TRBJ2-4 and V is TRBV5-5; D is ambiguous. The CDR3 totals 13 residues. The germline CDR1 and CDR2 sequences are SGHKS and YYEKEE (reference sequence). V was clipped by 2 bases and J by 6 bases, with 9 bases between them. CDR3 in amino acids: CASSFNDLNIQYF. In DNA form, the CDR3 reads TGTGCCAGCAGCTTCAACGACCTAAACATTCAGTACTTC. Based on the CDR3 plus reference TRBV5-5 and TRBJ2-4, the full variable domain is DAGVTQSPTHLIKTRGQQVTLRCSPISGHKSVSWYQQVLGQGPQFIFQYYEKEERGRGNFPDRFSARQFPNYSSELNVNALLLGDSALYLCASSFNDLNIQYFGAGTRLSVL.

This clonotype has only a few counts. The CDR3 nucleotides are TGTGCCAGCAGCTTTCGACAGGCATGGCCCCAGCATTTT. Translating it yields CASSFRQAWPQHF. This chain connects TRBV5-8 to TRBJ1-5; possible D gene TRBD1, 6 bases. CDR1 SGHTS and CDR2 YDEGEE come from the germline V gene. Trimming took off 2 bases at V and 9 bases at J, with 12 bases between the two ends. CDR3 length: 13 amino acids.

The V gene is TRBV5-6, the J gene TRBJ1-4; D possibly corresponds to TRBD1 (6 bases). V lost 3 bases, J lost 2 bases, and 11 bases lay in between. This CDR3 has 15 amino acids. The germline CDR1 and CDR2 sequences are SGHDT and YYEEEE. For the CDR3, the DNA is TGTGCCAGCAGCTCCTCAACAGGGACTAATGAAAAACTGTTTTTT. Amino acid sequence: CASSSSTGTNEKLFF.

This clonotype has at least ten counts. The chain uses TRBV29-1 and TRBJ1-1, with 8 bases lining up with TRBD1. Germline assignment: CDR1 SQVTM and CDR2 ANQGSEA. The CDR3 extends over 13 amino acids. Unmatched junction bases numbered 4, after V lost 7 bases and J lost 0 bases. This CDR3 reads CSGNRGMNTEAFF. In DNA, the CDR3 is TGCAGCGGCAACAGGGGGATGAACACTGAAGCTTTCTTT.

The sample holds a few counts of this clonotype. The V and J genes are TRBV12-3 or TRBV12-4 and TRBJ1-1; no reliable D call. The CDR3 runs 14 residues. V lost 4 bases to trimming and J lost 8 bases, with 17 bases between them. The CDR3 is CASSSRRFPGEAFF. The CDR3 nucleotides are TGTGCCAGCAGTTCCCGCAGGTTCCCGGGGGAAGCTTTCTTT.

Sample share makes this clonotype medium-sized. The chain carries TRBV20-1 and TRBJ1-1; the match to TRBD1 covers 7 bases. This CDR3 is built from 15 residues. After removal of 6 bases from V and 0 bases from J, the junction contained 10 bases not matched to a gene. The germline gives CDR1 DFQATT, CDR2 SNEGSKA (reference sequence). The CDR3 region is CSAPSEGALNTEAFF. The CDR3 DNA is TGCAGTGCGCCGAGTGAGGGGGCCTTGAACACTGAAGCTTTCTTT.

The chain recombines TRBV11-2 with TRBJ1-2; D ambiguous. The germline V gene encodes CDR1 SGHAT and CDR2 FQNNGV. Between the trimmed V and J ends, which lost 7 bases and 1 base, there was a span of 19 bases. This CDR3 contains 16 residues. CDR3 sequence reads: CASTDIRGGLNYGYTF. As DNA, the CDR3 is TGTGCCAGCACTGACATCAGAGGAGGACTTAACTATGGCTACACCTTC.

The rearrangement joins TRBV10-3 to TRBJ2-1, with 10 bases lining up with TRBD2. V trimming: 3 bases; J trimming: 4 bases; junction bases outside the gene matches: 3. This CDR3 is built from 15 residues. The germline V gene encodes CDR1 ENHRY and CDR2 SYGVKD. The CDR3 loop is CAISETSGTYNEQFF. CDR3 bases: TGTGCCATCAGTGAAACTAGCGGGACATACAATGAGCAGTTCTTC.

This chain joins TRBV6-2 or TRBV6-3 and TRBJ2-5, with 9 bases that match TRBD2. V was clipped by 5 bases and J by 6 bases; unmatched bases: 13. Germline CDR1 is MNHEY and CDR2 is SVGEGT. This CDR3 region has 16 residues. The CDR3 DNA sequence: TGTGCCAGCAGTCCCCTAGGCGGGGGGGACGTGAAGACCCAGTACTTC. This sequence encodes CASSPLGGGDVKTQYF.

This chain joins TRBV11-2 and TRBJ2-5; no reliable D call. The CDR3 contains 15 residues. Germline CDR1 and CDR2: SGHAT and FQNNGV. The V and J ends lost 1 base and 1 base respectively, with 10 bases between them. In nucleotides, the CDR3 is TGTGCCAGCAGCTTAGCCCCCAGGCCCCAAGAGACCCAGTACTTC. This codes for CASSLAPRPQETQYF.

The chain is built from TRBV20-1 and TRBJ2-7; TRBD1 matches 11 bases. Germline CDR1 DFQATT, CDR2 SNEGSKA (reference sequence). The CDR3 runs to 14 residues. V trimming: 2 bases; J trimming: 3 bases; junction bases outside the gene matches: 3. CDR3 sequence reads: CSARSGTGGYEQYF. Written as DNA, the CDR3 is TGCAGTGCTAGATCCGGGACAGGGGGCTACGAGCAGTACTTC.

The J gene is TRBJ1-1, the V gene TRBV6-5; TRBD1 is a possible D gene (6 bases). The CDR3 has 12 residues. Looked up from germline, CDR1 is MNHEY and CDR2 is SVGAGI. Trimming took off 6 bases at V and 5 bases at J, with 10 bases between the two ends. The CDR3 loop is CASRVRGTEAFF. The CDR3 nucleotides are TGTGCCAGCAGGGTAAGGGGGACTGAAGCTTTCTTT.

This clonotype was seen a few times. This sequence joins TRBV5-4 and TRBJ2-7, with D perhaps assigned TRBD1 or TRBD2 (5 bases each). The germline V gene encodes CDR1 SGHNT and CDR2 YYREEE (reference sequence). V was cut by 3 bases and J by 7 bases, with 17 bases left in between. The CDR3 length is 14 residues. CDR3 loop: CASSWGRDGREQYF. Written as DNA, the CDR3 is TGTGCCAGCAGCTGGGGACGGGACGGAAGAGAGCAGTACTTC. Based on the CDR3 plus reference TRBV5-4 and TRBJ2-7, the full variable domain is ETGVTQSPTHLIKTRGQQVTLRCSSQSGHNTVSWYQQALGQGPQFIFQYYREEENGRGNFPPRFSGLQFPNYSSELNVNALELDDSALYLCASSWGRDGREQYFGPGTRLTVT.

The CDR3 here is CASSLDRVRGYTF. The DNA for the CDR3 is TGTGCCAGCAGTTTGGACAGGGTTCGGGGCTACACCTTC. The V gene is TRBV12-3 or TRBV12-4, the J gene TRBJ1-2; 8 bases line up with TRBD1. The junction had 5 bases not matched to a gene; V was cut back by 3 bases and J by 8 bases. This CDR3 is 13 amino acids long.

The chain combines TRBV15 with TRBJ2-7; no firm D call. The CDR3 contains 15 residues. The V gene's germline CDR1 is LNHNV and CDR2 YYDKDF (reference sequence). Between the trimmed V and J ends, which lost 0 bases and 0 bases, there was a span of 9 bases. CDR3 bases: TGTGCCACCAGCAGAGAATCGGGCATCTCCTACGAGCAGTACTTC. It codes for CATSRESGISYEQYF.

Of note for this clonotype: One junction end disagrees with the germline gene, perhaps due to a read error. The J gene is TRBJ1-5, the V gene TRBV7-2; 8 positions match TRBD1. In germline, CDR1 is SGHTA, CDR2 FQGNSA. This CDR3 region has 14 residues. CDR3 bases: TGTGCCAACAGCTTACAGGGGGTGAATCAGCCCCAGCATTTT. Amino acids: CANSLQGVNQPQHF.